This TCR beta chain was recorded in a study of cytomegalovirus exposure and HLA in healthy donors. PCR amplification relied on 60 Vbeta primers (plus 13 Jbeta primers). Assay: immunoSEQ multiplex PCR; the TCRdb copy retains only in-frame clones and omits some. The sample contains fewer than 90,000 clones, roughly 79% of which appear only once. Germline CDR1 SEHNR, CDR2 FQNEAQ (reference sequence). There are 14 residues in the CDR3. V gave up 5 bases and J gave up 0 bases, with 8 bases separating them. The V gene is TRBV7-9, the J gene TRBJ1-3; D is undetermined. The specimen was PBMCs. The origin of this receptor is a male donor in good health and CMV-seronegative. CDR3 residues: CASSLTNSGNTIYF. CDR3 nucleotide sequence: TGTGCCAGCAGCCTGACAAACTCTGGAAACACCATATATTTT.